These 30 T cell receptor beta chains originate from one sample sequenced in a study of CD4 T cells in relation to SARS-CoV-2 and coronaviruses. No antigen has been identified for these receptors. Sequenced by immunoSEQ multiplex PCR; TCRdb stores in-frame clones only, minus some. Counted here are 30,000 to 40,000 clones, over 75% occurring once; the ten biggest clones make up 20%. Specimen: memory CD4+ T cells from PBMCs, cultured in vitro. The receptors here all came from an adult with COVID-19.

This chain connects TRBV6-2 or TRBV6-3 to TRBJ2-7; the D gene is possibly TRBD1 (5 bases). Germline V gene lookup returns CDR1 MNHEY and CDR2 SVGEGT. The length of the CDR3 is 14 residues. Trimming took 4 bases from V and 4 from J, leaving 14 bases between them. The DNA for the CDR3 is TGTGCCAGCAGTTCCACCCTTGGGGCTTACGAGCAGTACTTC. Its protein product is CASSSTLGAYEQYF.

This clone was counted between two and nine times. The chain employs TRBV5-1 and TRBJ2-5, with 12 bases matching TRBD2. After removal of 0 bases from V and 2 bases from J, the junction contained 8 bases not matched to a gene. The germline gives CDR1 SGHRS, CDR2 YFSETQ. The CDR3 loop spans 18 amino acids. Here the CDR3 DNA reads TGCGCCAGCAGCTTGGCGGCCGGACTAGCGGGATCTCAAGAGACCCAGTACTTC. It yields the protein CASSLAAGLAGSQETQYF.

V usage is TRBV9 and J usage is TRBJ2-7; the match to TRBD2 covers 10 bases. The CDR3 has 16 amino acids. Per the germline V gene, CDR1 is SGDLS and CDR2 is YYNGEE. J gave up 4 bases and V 0 bases, and 7 bases lay outside the gene matches. Here the CDR3 reads CASSVAASGSSYEQYF. The CDR3 DNA reads TGTGCCAGCAGCGTAGCGGCTAGCGGGAGCTCTTACGAGCAGTACTTC.

V is TRBV28 and J is TRBJ2-7; 7 bases map to TRBD1. V shed 1 base, J shed 2 bases, and the junction held 8 bases outside the gene matches. Germline V CDR1 and CDR2: MDHEN, SYDVKM. The CDR3 totals 16 residues. The CDR3 reads CASSLFFRQGPYEQYF. For the CDR3, the DNA is TGTGCCAGCAGTTTATTTTTTCGACAGGGCCCCTACGAGCAGTACTTC.

The chain links TRBV4-3 to TRBJ2-6, with a tentative D call TRBD2 (5 bases). From germline, CDR1 is LGHNA and CDR2 YSLEER. CDR3 size: 16 residues. Between the trimmed V and J ends, which lost 0 bases and 4 bases, there was a span of 10 bases. CDR3: CASSQESGSGANVLTF. The CDR3 DNA reads TGCGCCAGCAGCCAAGAGTCGGGGTCCGGGGCCAACGTCCTGACTTTC.

The chain uses TRBV4-2 and TRBJ2-1; TRBD1 is a possible D gene (6 bases). Germline V gene data show CDR1 as LGHNA and CDR2 as YNFKEQ. CDR3 length: 15 amino acids. The V end lost 3 bases, the J end lost 7 bases, and 16 bases lay between the germline ends. The CDR3 bases are TGTGCCAGCAGCCAGGCCGCAGGGGATTCTAATGAGCAGTTCTTC. Its translation: CASSQAAGDSNEQFF.

The chain carries TRBV6-5 and TRBJ2-7, with 10 positions matching TRBD2. In germline, CDR1 is MNHEY, CDR2 SVGAGI. V was pared by 4 bases and J by 7 bases, with 13 bases of the junction left unmatched. This CDR3 contains 16 residues. The CDR3 protein is CASSSPTSGRAREQYF. The CDR3 DNA reads TGTGCCAGCAGTTCCCCAACCAGCGGGAGGGCCCGAGAGCAGTACTTC.

V usage is TRBV5-1 and J usage is TRBJ2-2; the D gene is possibly TRBD1 (6 bases). Germline CDR1 and CDR2: SGHRS and YFSETQ. Deletions cut 4 bases from V and 3 bases from J, with 10 bases between. CDR3 length equals 14 residues. CDR3 nucleotides: TGCGCCAGCAGCACCGGGACATACACCGGGGAGCTGTTTTTT. Residues: CASSTGTYTGELFF.

The rearrangement links TRBV3-1 (or the pseudogene TRBV3-2) to TRBJ2-1; TRBD2 matches at 11 bases. The CDR3 is 14 residues long. V trimming: 4 bases; J trimming: 9 bases; junction bases outside the gene matches: 5. Germline assignment: CDR1 LGHDT and CDR2 YNNKEL (reference sequence). The CDR3 protein is CASSRSGRDGEQFF. CDR3 in DNA: TGTGCCAGCAGCCGTAGCGGGAGGGACGGTGAGCAGTTCTTC.

The V and J genes are TRBV29-1 and TRBJ2-2; D uncertain. This CDR3 has 15 amino acids. Germline CDR1 is SQVTM and CDR2 is ANQGSEA. Trimming cost V 6 bases and J 5 bases, with 19 bases left between them. The CDR3 sequence: CSVLTSFGLTGELFF. The CDR3 nucleotides are TGCAGCGTCCTGACATCTTTCGGTTTAACCGGGGAGCTGTTTTTT.

The chain is built from TRBV27 and TRBJ1-2; D is uncertain. Deletions cut 7 bases from V and 8 bases from J, with 20 bases between. CDR1 and CDR2 (germline): MNHEY, SMNVEV (reference sequence). This CDR3 is 14 amino acids long. The CDR3 nucleotides read TGTGCCAGCAAGGCTACTAGGGATTCTGGGGGCTACACCTTC. Protein product: CASKATRDSGGYTF.

V usage is TRBV28 and J usage is TRBJ2-7; D remains ambiguous. V lost 6 bases and J 11 bases, leaving 17 bases between the germline ends. The CDR3 is 12 residues long. The germline V gene encodes CDR1 MDHEN and CDR2 SYDVKM. The CDR3 DNA reads TGTGCCAGCAGCACCCTTAGTGAGTATGAGTACTTC. Protein sequence: CASSTLSEYEYF.

This clone was found once. The rearrangement joins TRBV7-6 to TRBJ2-1; 11 nucleotides agree with TRBD2. The CDR3 covers 17 residues. The germline CDR1 and CDR2 sequences are SGHVS and FNYEAQ. V lost 5 bases and J lost 7; bases outside the gene matches: 13. The DNA for the CDR3 is TGTGCCAGCAGCCCGACACTGGGACTAGCGGTCAAGAATGAGCAGTTCTTC. It encodes CASSPTLGLAVKNEQFF.

The DNA of the CDR3 is TGTGCCACCAGTGAACTTGACAGGGCCAATGAGCAGTTCTTC. Translating it yields CATSELDRANEQFF. V gene TRBV24-1 combines with J gene TRBJ2-1; 7 bases align to TRBD1. CDR3 length: 14 residues. V dropped 4 bases and J dropped 6; count of bases not matched to a gene: 5. The germline CDR1 and CDR2 sequences are KGHDR and SFDVKD.

This clone came up a few times. This chain uses TRBV7-3 with TRBJ2-5; D uncertain. This CDR3 has 14 residues. Looked up from germline, CDR1 is SGHTA and CDR2 is FQGTGA. Trimming pared 2 bases from V and 1 base from J, leaving 8 bases between. CDR3 loop: CASSLSAAQETQYF. The CDR3 nucleotides read TGTGCCAGCAGCTTATCGGCAGCCCAAGAGACCCAGTACTTC.

The V call is TRBV3-1 (or the pseudogene TRBV3-2), the J call TRBJ2-7; D perhaps matches TRBD1 (6 bases). V lost 3 bases and J lost 1, with 16 bases in between. Germline CDR1 reads LGHDT; CDR2 reads YNNKEL (reference sequence). This CDR3 is 16 amino acids long. The CDR3 nucleotides are TGTGCCAGCAGCCAGGGTATAACAGGGAGATCCTACGAGCAGTACTTC. Its protein product is CASSQGITGRSYEQYF.

The CDR3 DNA reads as TGTGCCAGCTCGGGACAGGGGAACTCTGGAAACACCATATATTTT. It yields the protein CASSGQGNSGNTIYF. This rearrangement joins TRBV10-3 to TRBJ1-3, with 10 nucleotides matching TRBD1. Trimming at V came to 10 bases and at J to 0 bases, leaving 6 bases not matched to a gene. In germline, CDR1 is ENHRY, CDR2 SYGVKD. The CDR3 is made up of 15 amino acids.

This sequence joins TRBV25-1 and TRBJ2-7; TRBD2 matches at 10 bases. The V segment lost 4 bases and the J segment 3 bases; nucleotides outside the gene matches: 9. Germline V gene sequence: CDR1 MGHDK, CDR2 SYGVNS. This CDR3 spans 16 amino acids. The CDR3 nucleotides are TGTGCCAGCAGTGTACTCGGACTAGCGGAGGGCTACGAGCAGTACTTC. Residues: CASSVLGLAEGYEQYF.

This clone appeared a few times. The chain employs TRBV7-3 and TRBJ2-3; D remains unclear. Germline V gene data show CDR1 as SGHTA and CDR2 as FQGTGA. The CDR3 is 15 residues long. The V end was cut by 2 bases, the J end by 1 base, with 10 bases between. In DNA, the CDR3 is TGTGCCAGCAGCTTAGTTGGGTCCGGCACAGATACGCAGTATTTT. It translates to CASSLVGSGTDTQYF. The whole variable domain, remainder taken from reference TRBV7-3 and TRBJ2-3, is GAGVSQTPSNKVTEKGKYVELRCDPISGHTALYWYRQSLGQGPEFLIYFQGTGAADDSGLPNDRFFAVRPEGSVSTLKIQRTERGDSAVYLCASSLVGSGTDTQYFGPGTRLTVL.

In this sample, this clone turned up a few times. This chain joins TRBV6-1 and TRBJ1-1; D not resolved. CDR1 is MNHNS, CDR2 SASEGT, per germline. The CDR3 is made up of 13 amino acids. Deletions cut 1 base from V and 6 bases from J, with 9 bases between. The CDR3 spells CASSEDAVSEAFF. The CDR3 coding sequence is TGTGCCAGCAGTGAAGATGCGGTGTCTGAAGCTTTCTTT.

This chain uses TRBV5-4 with TRBJ2-2; 9 bases are shared with TRBD2. With V trimmed by 5 bases and J by 4 bases, 9 bases remained unmatched. The CDR3 runs to 16 residues. In germline, CDR1 is SGHNT, CDR2 YYREEE (reference sequence). CDR3 coding DNA: TGTGCCAGCAGAGGGACTGGCGGGAGGGCCACCGGGGAGCTGTTTTTT. As protein: CASRGTGGRATGELFF.

This clone was observed a handful of times. This CDR3 is also generated by other DNA sequences in the sample. This chain joins TRBV7-3 and TRBJ2-6; 7 positions agree with TRBD2. CDR3 length: 16 residues. The J segment lost 2 bases and the V segment lost 2 bases, leaving 3 bases of the junction unmatched. Germline V CDR1 and CDR2: SGHTA, FQGTGA. The CDR3 DNA follows: TGTGCCAGCAGCTTATCGGCGGGAGCTGGGGCCAACGTCCTGACTTTC. It translates to CASSLSAGAGANVLTF.

This clone was detected a few times. This chain joins TRBV10-3 and TRBJ2-7; D not certain. Germline V gene sequence: CDR1 ENHRY, CDR2 SYGVKD. With 0 bases removed from V and 4 bases from J, the gap between germline ends came to 7 bases. The CDR3 covers 13 residues. CDR3 protein: CAISESSQYEQYF. The CDR3 DNA is TGTGCCATCAGTGAGTCGAGTCAGTACGAGCAGTACTTC.

The count of this clone is one. The J gene is TRBJ2-5, the V gene TRBV5-1, with D possibly being TRBD1 (6 bases). Trimming removed 4 bases at V and 4 bases at J, with 11 bases between. CDR1 and CDR2 from the germline V gene are SGHRS and YFSETQ. The CDR3 length is 13 residues. CDR3: CASSPYRAETQYF. The CDR3 region has the DNA TGCGCCAGCAGCCCCTACAGGGCAGAGACCCAGTACTTC.

This chain connects TRBV18 to TRBJ2-1; 11 bases line up with TRBD2. In germline, CDR1 is KGHSH, CDR2 LQKENI. Trimming took 4 bases from V and 8 from J; bases not matched to a gene: 10. This CDR3 has 16 amino acids. The CDR3: CASSLVAGGGLDEQFF. Written as DNA, the CDR3 is TGTGCCAGCTCACTAGTAGCGGGAGGGGGTCTGGATGAGCAGTTCTTC. The variable domain in full, completed from reference TRBV18 and TRBJ2-1, reads NAGVMQNPRHLVRRRGQEARLRCSPMKGHSHVYWYRQLPEEGLKFMVYLQKENIIDESGMPKERFSAEFPKEGPSILRIQQVVRGDSAAYFCASSLVAGGGLDEQFFGPGTRLTVL.

The chain carries TRBV4-2 and TRBJ2-4, with 12 positions matching TRBD2. Trimming removed 0 bases from V and 8 bases from J; junction bases left unmatched: 11. This CDR3 comprises 18 residues. Germline V lookup: CDR1 LGHNA, CDR2 YNFKEQ. DNA for the CDR3: TGTGCCAGCAGCCAAGATCTAGCTAGCGGGAGGGCCGGGGACATTCAGTACTTC. Encoded protein: CASSQDLASGRAGDIQYF.

The chain employs TRBV29-1 and TRBJ2-5; 8 bases map to TRBD2. CDR1 and CDR2 from the germline V gene are SQVTM and ANQGSEA. There are 12 residues in the CDR3. J gave up 1 base and V 7 bases, and 2 bases lay outside the gene matches. CDR3 in DNA: TGCAGCGGACTAGCGCTCCAAGAGACCCAGTACTTC. Protein product: CSGLALQETQYF.

This clone appeared once. The chain carries TRBV27 and TRBJ2-3; perhaps TRBD2 as D (5 bases). The CDR3 is 17 residues long. Trimming took 3 bases from V and 3 from J, leaving 19 bases between them. Germline V CDR1 and CDR2: MNHEY, SMNVEV (reference sequence). The CDR3 is CASSLWAYTLATDTQYF. The CDR3 DNA is TGTGCCAGCAGTTTGTGGGCGTATACCCTAGCAACAGATACGCAGTATTTT.

The V and J genes are TRBV18 and TRBJ2-5; tentative D call: TRBD2 (6 bases). V was trimmed by 3 bases and J by 2 bases, leaving 10 bases between them. CDR1 KGHSH and CDR2 LQKENI come from the germline V gene. The CDR3 spans 14 residues. CDR3 nucleotides: TGTGCCAGCTCACCCGGGACTTCGCAAGAGACCCAGTACTTC. This encodes CASSPGTSQETQYF.

The J gene is TRBJ2-3, the V gene TRBV5-4; D not certain. V was cut by 0 bases and J by 4 bases, with 3 bases left in between. Germline V CDR1 and CDR2: SGHNT, YYREEE (reference sequence). CDR3 length: 12 residues. The CDR3 spells CASSLVADTQYF. CDR3 bases: TGTGCCAGCAGCTTGGTCGCAGATACGCAGTATTTT.